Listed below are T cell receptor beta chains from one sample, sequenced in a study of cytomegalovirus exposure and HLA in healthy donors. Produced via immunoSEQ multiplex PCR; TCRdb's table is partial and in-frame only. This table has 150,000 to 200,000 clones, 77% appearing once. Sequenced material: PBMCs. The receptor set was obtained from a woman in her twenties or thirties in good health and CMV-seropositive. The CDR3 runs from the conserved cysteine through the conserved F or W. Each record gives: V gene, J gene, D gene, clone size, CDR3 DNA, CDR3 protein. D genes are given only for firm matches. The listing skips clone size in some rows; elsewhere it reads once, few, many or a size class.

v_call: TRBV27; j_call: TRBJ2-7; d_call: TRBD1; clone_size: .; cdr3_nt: TGTGCCAGCAGCCCCGGACAGGGCTACGAGCAGTACTTC; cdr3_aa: CASSPGQGYEQYF
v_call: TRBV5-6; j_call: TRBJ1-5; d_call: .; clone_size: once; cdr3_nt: TGTGCCAGCAGCTCCTCGGGAAATAGCCTCAATCAGCCCCAGCATTTT; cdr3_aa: CASSSSGNSLNQPQHF
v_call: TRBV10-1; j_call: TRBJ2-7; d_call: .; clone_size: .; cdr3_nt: TGCGCCAGCAGTGATTCGGACAGTACCTACGAGCAGTACTTC; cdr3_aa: CASSDSDSTYEQYF
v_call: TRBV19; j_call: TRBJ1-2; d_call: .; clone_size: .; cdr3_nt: TGTGCCAGTAGTCCCTCCCGAGGGAACTATGGCTACACCTTC; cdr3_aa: CASSPSRGNYGYTF
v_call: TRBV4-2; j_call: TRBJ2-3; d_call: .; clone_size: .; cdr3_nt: TGTGCCAGCAGCCACACGGCGGGGGCGACAGATACGCAGTATTTT; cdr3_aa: CASSHTAGATDTQYF
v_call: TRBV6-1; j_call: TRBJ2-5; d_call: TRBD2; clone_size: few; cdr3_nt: TGTGCCAGCAGTGGGCTAGCGGGAGGCCCTAAAGAGACCCAGTACTTC; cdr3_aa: CASSGLAGGPKETQYF
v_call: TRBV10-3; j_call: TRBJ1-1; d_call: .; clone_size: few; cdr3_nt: TGTGCCATCACGAGGGTTGCGGGCTCTGAAGCTTTCTTT; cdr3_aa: CAITRVAGSEAFF
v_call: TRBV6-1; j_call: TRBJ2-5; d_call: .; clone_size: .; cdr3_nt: TGTGCCAGCAGTGGCAGGGTTTCTCAAGAGACCCAGTACTTC; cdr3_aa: CASSGRVSQETQYF
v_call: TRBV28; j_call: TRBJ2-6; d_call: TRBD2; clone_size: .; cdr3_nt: TGTGCCAGCGTCTCAGCGGGAGCGAGCTCTGGGGCCAACGTCCTGACTTTC; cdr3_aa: CASVSAGASSGANVLTF
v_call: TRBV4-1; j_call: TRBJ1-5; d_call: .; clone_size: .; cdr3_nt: TGCGCCAGCAGCCAAGATGAAGTCTTGAGGCCCCAGCATTTT; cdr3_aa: CASSQDEVLRPQHF
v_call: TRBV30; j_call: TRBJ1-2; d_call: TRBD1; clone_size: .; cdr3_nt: TGTGCCTGGAGTGTAGCAGGGGGCAACTATGGCTACACCTTC; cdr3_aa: CAWSVAGGNYGYTF
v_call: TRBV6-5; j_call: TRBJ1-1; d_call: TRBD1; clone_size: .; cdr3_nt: TGTGCCAGCAGCCAGGGGGGATGGACTGAAGCTTTCTTT; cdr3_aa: CASSQGGWTEAFF
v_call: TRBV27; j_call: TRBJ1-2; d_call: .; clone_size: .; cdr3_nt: TGTGCCAGCACCCCAAGGTGGGATTCGGGGTTTGATGGCTACACCTTC; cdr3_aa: CASTPRWDSGFDGYTF
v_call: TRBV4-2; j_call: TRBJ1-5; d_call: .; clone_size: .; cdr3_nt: TGTGCCAGCAGTCGAGGGTTTTCAGACGGTCAGCCCCAGCATTTT; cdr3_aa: CASSRGFSDGQPQHF
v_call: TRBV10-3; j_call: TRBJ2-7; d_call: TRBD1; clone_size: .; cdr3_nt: TGTGCCATCAGTGCCCCCACGGGACAGGGATTTAGCGAGCAGTACTTC; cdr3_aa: CAISAPTGQGFSEQYF
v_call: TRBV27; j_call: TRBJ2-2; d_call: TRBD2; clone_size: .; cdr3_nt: TGTGCCAGCAGTATAGCGGGGGGGAACACCGGGGAGCTGTTTTTT; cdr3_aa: CASSIAGGNTGELFF
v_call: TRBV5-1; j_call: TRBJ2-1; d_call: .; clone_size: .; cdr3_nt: TGCGCCAGCAGCTTTGGGGAAGGGGTCAATGAGCAGTTCTTC; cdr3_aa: CASSFGEGVNEQFF
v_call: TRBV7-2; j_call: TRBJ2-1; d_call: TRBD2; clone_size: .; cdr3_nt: TGTGCCAGCAGCTGGACTAGAAGCTACAATGAGCAGTTCTTC; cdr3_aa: CASSWTRSYNEQFF
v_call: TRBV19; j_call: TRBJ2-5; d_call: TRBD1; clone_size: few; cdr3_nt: TGTGCCAGTAGTAAGGACAGGGGGCAAGAGACCCAGTACTTC; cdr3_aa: CASSKDRGQETQYF
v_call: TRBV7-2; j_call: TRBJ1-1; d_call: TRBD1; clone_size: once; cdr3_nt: TGTGCCAGCAGCTCAACAGGGGGAGGCACTGAAGCTTTCTTT; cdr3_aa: CASSSTGGGTEAFF
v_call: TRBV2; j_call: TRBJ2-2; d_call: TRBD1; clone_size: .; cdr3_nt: TGTGCCAGCAGTGAATCCGGGACAGGGACAGCCGGGGAGCTGTTTTTT; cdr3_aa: CASSESGTGTAGELFF
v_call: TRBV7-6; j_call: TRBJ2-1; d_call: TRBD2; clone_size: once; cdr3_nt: TGTGCCAGCAGCGCGCTAGCGGGAGGTTACAATGAGCAGTTCTTC; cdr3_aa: CASSALAGGYNEQFF
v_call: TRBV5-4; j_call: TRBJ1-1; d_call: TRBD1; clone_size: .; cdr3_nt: TGTGCCAGCAGCTCAGAAAGACAGGGCTGGACTGAAGCTTTCTTT; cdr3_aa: CASSSERQGWTEAFF
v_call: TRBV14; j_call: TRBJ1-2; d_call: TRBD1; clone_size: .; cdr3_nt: TGTGCCAGCAGCCAAGCGGCAGGGGGTAGAAATGGCTACACCTTC; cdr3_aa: CASSQAAGGRNGYTF
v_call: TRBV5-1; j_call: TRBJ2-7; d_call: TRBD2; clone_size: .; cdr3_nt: TGCGCCAGCAGCGTGGGGACTAGCGGTAGTCGGTCCTACGAGCAGTACTTC; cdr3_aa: CASSVGTSGSRSYEQYF
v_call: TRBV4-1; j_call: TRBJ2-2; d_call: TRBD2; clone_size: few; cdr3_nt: TGCGCCAGCAGCCCCCCTTCGACTAGCGGGAGGAGGGACACCGGGGAGCTGTTTTTT; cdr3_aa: CASSPPSTSGRRDTGELFF
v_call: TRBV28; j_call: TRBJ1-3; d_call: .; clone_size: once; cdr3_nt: TGTGCCAGCAGCTCGGACAGAAAACTTGGAAACACCATATATTTT; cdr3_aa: CASSSDRKLGNTIYF
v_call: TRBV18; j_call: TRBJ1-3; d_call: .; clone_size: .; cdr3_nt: TGTGCCAGCTCACCAGAGGCTGGAAACACCATATATTTT; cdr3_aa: CASSPEAGNTIYF
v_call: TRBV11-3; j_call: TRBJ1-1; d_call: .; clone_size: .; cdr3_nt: TGTGCCAGCAGCGGCCGTACAATAAACACTGAAGCTTTCTTT; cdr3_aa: CASSGRTINTEAFF
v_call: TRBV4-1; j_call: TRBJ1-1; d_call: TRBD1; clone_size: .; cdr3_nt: TGCGCCAGCAGCCAAACCACCGGCCCCGGGACAGGAGACTTGAACACTGAAGCTTTCTTT; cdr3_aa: CASSQTTGPGTGDLNTEAFF
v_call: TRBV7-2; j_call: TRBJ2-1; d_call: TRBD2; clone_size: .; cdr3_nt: TGTGCCAGCAGCTCAGCCGGGACTAGGGACAATGAGCAGTTCTTC; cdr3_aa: CASSSAGTRDNEQFF
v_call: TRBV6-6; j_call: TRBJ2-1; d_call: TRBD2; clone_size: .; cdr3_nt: TGTGCCAGCAGTTACACCGGACTAGCGGGAGAGCAGTTCTTC; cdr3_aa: CASSYTGLAGEQFF
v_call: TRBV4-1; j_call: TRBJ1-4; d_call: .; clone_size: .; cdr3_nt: TGCGCCAGCAGCCAATGGACAGCAACTAATGAAAAACTGTTTTTT; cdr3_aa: CASSQWTATNEKLFF
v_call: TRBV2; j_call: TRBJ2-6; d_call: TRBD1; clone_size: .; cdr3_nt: TGTGCCAGCAGCGCGCTCCAGGGGGCCGGGGCCAACGTCCTGACTTTC; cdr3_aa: CASSALQGAGANVLTF
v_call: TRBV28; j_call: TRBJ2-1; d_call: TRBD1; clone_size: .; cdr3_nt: TGTGCCAGCAGTCCCCCTGGACAGGGGAGGAATGAGCAGTTCTTC; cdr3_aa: CASSPPGQGRNEQFF
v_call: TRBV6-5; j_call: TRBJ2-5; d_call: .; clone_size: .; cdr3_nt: TGTGCCAGCAGTTACTCTGAGAGGCCGGAGACCCAGTACTTC; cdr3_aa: CASSYSERPETQYF
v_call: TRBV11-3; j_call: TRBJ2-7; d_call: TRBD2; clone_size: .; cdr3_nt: TGTGCCAGCAGCCGGGGGCGGGGACTAGCTTACCTCGAGCAGTACTTC; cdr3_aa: CASSRGRGLAYLEQYF
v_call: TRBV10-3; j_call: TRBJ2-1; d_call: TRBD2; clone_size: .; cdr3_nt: TGTGCCATCTCCCTAGGACTAGCGGGAGGGCCGAACAATGAGCAGTTCTTC; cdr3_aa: CAISLGLAGGPNNEQFF
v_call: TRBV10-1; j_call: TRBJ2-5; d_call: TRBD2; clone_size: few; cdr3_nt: TGCGCCAGCAATCCGGGACTAGCGCGGGAGACCCAGTACTTC; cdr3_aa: CASNPGLARETQYF
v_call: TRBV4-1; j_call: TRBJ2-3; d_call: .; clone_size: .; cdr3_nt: TGCGCCAGCAGCCAAGATTTCCTAGCGATCTTCTCCGATACGCAGTATTTT; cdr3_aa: CASSQDFLAIFSDTQYF
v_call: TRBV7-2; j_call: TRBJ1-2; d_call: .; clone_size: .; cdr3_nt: TGTGCCAGCAGCTTAAGGGGCCAAAACTATGGCTACACCTTC; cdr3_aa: CASSLRGQNYGYTF
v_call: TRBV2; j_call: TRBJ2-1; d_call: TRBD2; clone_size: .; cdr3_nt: TGTGCCAGCAGTGAAGTCAGGAATTGGGGGACTAGCGGATACAATGAGCAGTTCTTC; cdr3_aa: CASSEVRNWGTSGYNEQFF
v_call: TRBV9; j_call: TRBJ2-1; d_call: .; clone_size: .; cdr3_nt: TGTGCCAGCAATCGACGGGGGGCGTCCAATGAGCAGTTCTTC; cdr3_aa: CASNRRGASNEQFF
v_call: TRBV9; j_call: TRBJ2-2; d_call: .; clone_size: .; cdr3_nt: TGTGCCAGCAGCGTACGAGTGAACACCGGGGAGCTGTTTTTT; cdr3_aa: CASSVRVNTGELFF
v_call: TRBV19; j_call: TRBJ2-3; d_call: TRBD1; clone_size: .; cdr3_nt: TGTGCCAGTAGTGTCGGACAGGGAGTATCAGATACGCAGTATTTT; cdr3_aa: CASSVGQGVSDTQYF
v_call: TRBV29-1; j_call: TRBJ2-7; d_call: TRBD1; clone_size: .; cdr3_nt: TGTAGCGTTACAAGCCGGGACAGAACCTACGAGCAGTACTTC; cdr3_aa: CSVTSRDRTYEQYF
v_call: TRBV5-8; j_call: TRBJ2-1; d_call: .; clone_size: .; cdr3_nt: TGTGCCAGCAGCTATGCCGCTGAGGGCCTTGAGCAGTTCTTC; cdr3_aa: CASSYAAEGLEQFF
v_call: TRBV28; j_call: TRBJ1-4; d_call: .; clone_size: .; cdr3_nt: TGTGCCAGCATCTCTAATGAAAAACTGTTTTTT; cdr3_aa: CASISNEKLFF
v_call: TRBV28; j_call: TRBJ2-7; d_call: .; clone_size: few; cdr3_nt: TGTGCCAGCAGGGCTCGACAGAAAGTAGCGGTCCGGGAGTGTGAGCAGTACTTC; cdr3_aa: CASRARQKVAVRECEQYF
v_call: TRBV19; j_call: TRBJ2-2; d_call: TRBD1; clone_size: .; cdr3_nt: TGTGCCAGTAGTTGGGGGGACAGGGACACCGGGGAGCTGTTTTTT; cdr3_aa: CASSWGDRDTGELFF
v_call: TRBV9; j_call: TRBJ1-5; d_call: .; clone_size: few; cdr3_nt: TGTGCCAGCAGCGTAGTCCCCCCAGCGGCCCCTTATAGCAATCAGCCCCAGCATTTT; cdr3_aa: CASSVVPPAAPYSNQPQHF
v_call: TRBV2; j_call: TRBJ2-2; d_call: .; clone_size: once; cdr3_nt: TGTGCCAGCAAAGGGGAACTAAAAAACGGGGAGCTGTTTTTT; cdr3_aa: CASKGELKNGELFF